This TCR beta chain was profiled in a study of T cells in Graves' hyperthyroidism and ophthalmopathy. Findings and caveats of the study: Most expanded thyroid clonotypes above 0.001 recurred in blood.

This clonotype was counted many times. Its antigen is undetermined. The CDR3 runs 13 residues. Germline values: CDR1 SNHLY, CDR2 FYNNEI. V was pared by 5 bases and J by 5 bases, with 10 bases between. Stable disease denoted Graves' hyperthyroidism without ophthalmopathy progression within 18 months. Template material for amplifying TCR beta CDR3 regions consisted of RNA transcripts. The TCR CDR3 was amplified in a first-round RT-PCR using the HTBI primer set. From the multiplex PCR reads, TCRdb called clonotypes with MiXCR, one entry per CDR3 protein. The sample has more than 600,000 distinct CDR3 sequences, 16% seen once.

This sequence was found in a man between 18 and 29 years old with Graves' hyperthyroidism. The rearrangement joins TRBV2 to TRBJ1-5, with D uncertain. The specimen was blood. The CDR3 DNA is TGTGCCAGCAGTCCTGAACAAGATCAGCCCCAGCATTTT. Its translation is CASSPEQDQPQHF. Filled out from reference TRBV2 and TRBJ1-5, the complete variable domain reads EPEVTQTPSHQVTQMGQEVILRCVPISNHLYFYWYRQILGQKVEFLVSFYNNEISEKSEIFDDQFSVERPDGSNFTLKIRSTKLEDSAMYFCASSPEQDQPQHFGDGTRLSIL.